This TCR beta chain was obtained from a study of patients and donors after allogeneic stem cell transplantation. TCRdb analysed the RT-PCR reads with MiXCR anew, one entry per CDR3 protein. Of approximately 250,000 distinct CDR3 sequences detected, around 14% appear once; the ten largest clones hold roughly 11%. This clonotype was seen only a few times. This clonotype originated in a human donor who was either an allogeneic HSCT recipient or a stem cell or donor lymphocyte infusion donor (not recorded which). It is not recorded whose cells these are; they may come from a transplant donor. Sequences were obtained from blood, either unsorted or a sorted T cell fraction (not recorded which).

CDR3 in DNA: TGCAGTGCTCCATTCTCCGGGACAGGGGGCCTGAACACTGAAGCTTTCTTT. Its protein product is CSAPFSGTGGLNTEAFF. The rearrangement uses TRBV20-1 and TRBJ1-1; TRBD1 aligns across 12 bases. Germline-derived CDR1 and CDR2 are DFQATT and SNEGSKA (reference sequence). The CDR3 has 17 residues. The ends lost 5 bases at V and 0 bases at J; junction bases unmatched: 10.